This T cell receptor beta chain is drawn from a study of beta chain features in type 1 diabetes. The table lists this clone with a few counts. No antigen is known for it. Whole-study results and caveats: Type 1 diabetes patients had moderately but significantly shorter TCRB CDR3s in all four CD4+ subsets.

J was trimmed by 2 bases and V by 3 bases; bases with no gene match: 4. The CDR3 has 14 residues. CDR1 is GTSNPN, CDR2 SVGIG, per germline (reference sequence). Investigators reverse transcribed all isolated RNA, so they sequenced expressed TCRB transcripts. TCRdb's copy holds only in-frame clones and misses some; the assay was immunoSEQ multiplex PCR. The sample lists about 150,000 clones; about a tenth were seen once. This clonotype originated in a man aged 25 to 40 with type 1 diabetes. The sequencing input was central memory CD4+ T cells from blood. This chain connects TRBV30 to TRBJ2-5; 9 bases fit TRBD2. This CDR3 reads CAWRGGLAQETQYF. The CDR3 region has the DNA TGTGCCTGGAGGGGGGGACTAGCACAAGAGACCCAGTACTTC.